Below are 28 T cell receptor beta chains sequenced from a single sample in a study of tumor-infiltrating lymphocytes in primary liver carcinoma. The investigators made TCR beta cDNA from around 530 ng total RNA, using a constant-region primer. Researchers made the TCR beta libraries by running three nested multiplex PCR rounds with slightly modified ARM-PCR. The study ran its first two PCR rounds for approximately 10 cycles each, using TRBV1-TRBV30 forward primers and a C-beta reverse primer. MiXCR, applied by TCRdb to the multiplex PCR reads, yields one record per CDR3 protein. The table records about 200,000 distinct CDR3 sequences, approximately 65% of them present only once. Unsorted whole blood supplied the RNA, and germline DNA was extracted too. The source material was peripheral blood. All receptors derive from an older woman with primary liver carcinoma and hepatitis B virus infection.

Concerning this clonotype: A much larger clone is a single base away; this may be a read error. The rearrangement uses TRBV13 and TRBJ1-6; the D is unclear. Germline V gene sequence: CDR1 PRHDT, CDR2 FYEKMQ (reference sequence). This CDR3 comprises 15 residues. This chain's CDR3 is CASSLDRGYNSSLHF. In nucleotides, the CDR3 is TGTGCCAGCAGCTTAGATCGAGGGTATAATTCATCCCTCCACTTT. Looking up the rest from reference TRBV13 and TRBJ1-6 gives the full variable domain: AAGVIQSPRHLIKEKRETATLKCYPIPRHDTVYWYQQGPGQDPQFLISFYEKMQSDKGSIPDRFSAQQFSDYHSELNMSSLELGDSALYFCASSLDRGYNSSLHFGNGTRLTVT.

With regard to this clonotype: The DNA is left out, because the CDR3 cannot be placed on it with certainty; the CDR3 is given as TCRdb lists it. The chain joins TRBV7-8 to TRBJ2-1; TRBD2 reflects the table's D call only, with no check against the DNA. The CDR3 spans 17 amino acids, including both terminal residues. The germline gives CDR1 SGHVS, CDR2 FQNEAQ. The CDR3 sequence: CASSFGSGTSGYNELFF.

This clonotype was detected ten times or more. The CDR3 here is CASSSGTGGTYEQYF. DNA for the CDR3: TGTGCCAGCAGCTCTGGGACAGGGGGAACCTACGAGCAGTACTTC. The chain combines TRBV13 with TRBJ2-7; 11 bases match TRBD1. Germline assignment: CDR1 PRHDT and CDR2 FYEKMQ (reference sequence). CDR3 length: 15 amino acids. The V and J ends lost 4 bases and 2 bases, in that order; junction bases with no gene match: 4.

Regarding this clonotype: Its ends do not fully match the called genes, so a read error is possible. The chain is built from TRBV11-2 and TRBJ2-1, with 7 bases that match TRBD2. The length of the CDR3 is 17 residues. Germline V CDR1 and CDR2: SGHAT, FQNNGV. CDR3 bases: TGTGCCAGCGGCAGGAGACTAGCAGGAGGGCCGGGGGATGAGCTGTTCTTC. The encoded protein is CASGRRLAGGPGDELFF.

Notes on this clonotype: Given the absence of the conserved phenylalanine or tryptophan at the CDR3 end, a read error is likely. Because the CDR3's place on the DNA is in doubt, the DNA is left out and the CDR3 is given as listed by TCRdb. V and J are TRBV29-1 and TRBJ1-1; the table's D call TRBD1 went unverified against the DNA. Germline CDR1 and CDR2: SQVTM and ANQGSEA. The CDR3 is 15 amino acids in total, end residues counted. CDR3 in amino acids: CSSYYSGTMNTEASL.

The chain couples TRBV12-3 or TRBV12-4 to TRBJ2-3; 8 nucleotides match TRBD1. With 3 bases clipped from V and 6 bases from J, the junction kept 5 bases outside the gene matches. The CDR3 length is 14 residues. The CDR3 DNA follows: TGTGCCAGCAGTTTCACAGGGGGTGGGGATACGCAGTATTTT. Amino acid sequence: CASSFTGGGDTQYF.

In its sample, this clonotype was seen many times. The chain employs TRBV5-6 and TRBJ2-5; no reliable D call. Germline V lookup: CDR1 SGHDT, CDR2 YYEEEE. Trimming removed 1 base at V and 2 bases at J, with 12 bases between. The CDR3 consists of 15 residues. In DNA, the CDR3 is TGTGCCAGCAGCTTGTTCGGCAGATCACAAGAGACCCAGTACTTC. Its translation is CASSLFGRSQETQYF.

The genes are TRBV6-5 and TRBJ1-3, with 10 bases lining up with TRBD1. The J segment lost 2 bases and the V segment lost 7 bases, leaving 8 bases of the junction unmatched. The CDR3 runs 16 residues. In germline, CDR1 is MNHEY, CDR2 SVGAGI. Here the CDR3 reads CASNCAGTGAGNTIYF. CDR3 nucleotide sequence: TGTGCCAGCAATTGCGCCGGGACAGGGGCTGGAAACACCATATATTTT.

On this clonotype: Relative to the germline gene, one junction end is altered; a read error may explain this. The chain links TRBV14 to TRBJ2-3; D is possibly TRBD1 or TRBD2 (7 bases each). Per germline, CDR1 SGHDN and CDR2 FVKESK. The CDR3 spans 13 residues. CDR3 residues: CASSLAGGGTRYF. As DNA, the CDR3 is TGTGCCAGCAGCCTCGCAGGGGGGGGAACGCGGTATTTT.

V is TRBV16 and J is TRBJ1-2, with TRBD1 matching 8 bases. The CDR3 extends over 14 amino acids. CDR1 and CDR2 from the germline V gene are KGHSY and FQNENV. The J segment lost 7 bases and the V segment lost 0 bases, leaving 4 bases of the junction unmatched. The CDR3 bases are TGTGCCAGCAGCCAATCCTCAGGGGGCCGTGGCTACACCTTC. It translates to CASSQSSGGRGYTF.

The gene calls are TRBV7-9 and TRBJ1-5, with D unresolved. V shed 1 base and J shed 7 bases, with 14 bases lying between them. This CDR3 comprises 15 residues. Germline V gene sequence: CDR1 SEHNR, CDR2 FQNEAQ (reference sequence). This chain's CDR3 is CASSLGGRRGQPQHF. The DNA of the CDR3 is TGTGCCAGCAGCTTAGGAGGAAGGCGGGGACAGCCCCAGCATTTT.

As concerns this clonotype: One end of the junction varies from germline; a read error may be responsible. The chain uses TRBV6-1 and TRBJ2-2, with 9 bases matching TRBD1. The CDR3 spans 17 residues. CDR1 and CDR2 (germline): MNHNS, SASEGT. The CDR3 sequence is CASSVGTGPPKTGELFF. CDR3 DNA: TGTGCCAGCAGTGTCGGGACAGGGCCCCCGAAAACCGGGGAGCTGTTTTTT.

As for this clonotype: A much larger clone is a single base away; this may be a read error. This sequence joins TRBV13 and TRBJ2-1; TRBD2 matches at 12 bases. The CDR3 runs to 16 residues. The germline V gene has CDR1 PRHDT and CDR2 FYEKMQ (reference sequence). Trimming removed 8 bases from V and 5 bases from J; junction bases left unmatched: 10. CDR3 in DNA: TGTGCCAGCGGCACCCAGGGACTAGCGGGCAACAATGAGCAGTTCTTC. Its translation is CASGTQGLAGNNEQFF.

As concerns this clonotype: Sequence at one end of the junction differs from germline and may be a read error. The chain carries TRBV30 and TRBJ2-2, with D possibly being TRBD2 (6 bases). Germline CDR1 and CDR2: GTSNPN and SVGIG (reference sequence). The CDR3 has 15 residues. The CDR3: CARSVRDLTTGELFF. In nucleotides, the CDR3 is TGTGCCAGGAGTGTCAGGGACTTAACGACCGGGGAGCTGTTTTTT.

For this clonotype: The junction and the germline gene differ at one end; a read error may be behind it. This rearrangement joins TRBV11-2 to TRBJ2-1, with TRBD2 matching 8 bases. This CDR3 is built from 15 residues. Germline loops: CDR1 SGHAT, CDR2 FQNNGV. CDR3 coding DNA: TGTGCCAGCAGCTTAGAAAGCGGGAGCATCATTGAGGAGTTCTTC. The encoded protein is CASSLESGSIIEEFF. The full variable domain, with the rest looked up from reference TRBV11-2 and TRBJ2-1, is EAGVAQSPRYKIIEKRQSVAFWCNPISGHATLYWYQQILGQGPKLLIQFQNNGVVDDSQLPKDRFSAERLKGVDSTLKIQPAKLEDSAVYLCASSLESGSIIEEFFGPGTRLTVL.

Of note for this clonotype: At one end, the junction sequence differs from germline, possibly due to a read error. The rearrangement joins TRBV11-2 to TRBJ2-7, with D possibly TRBD1 on 6 matching bases. This CDR3 is 15 amino acids long. From germline, CDR1 is SGHAT and CDR2 FQNNGV. CDR3 in DNA: TGTGCCAGCAACTTAGAAAAGGAACAGGGCTACGAGCAGTACTTC. Its protein product is CASNLEKEQGYEQYF.

As to this clonotype: A much larger clone differs from this one at a single base, so this may be a read error. This chain links TRBV5-1 with TRBJ2-1; D not certain. This CDR3 contains 15 residues. The V end was cut by 5 bases, the J end by 0 bases, with 12 bases between. Per germline, CDR1 SGHRS and CDR2 YFSETQ. CDR3 in amino acids: CASRPDPGSYNEQFF. The CDR3 coding sequence is TGCGCCAGCAGACCTGACCCTGGCTCCTACAATGAGCAGTTCTTC.

With respect to this clonotype: One end of the junction varies from germline; a read error may be responsible. V is TRBV12-3 or TRBV12-4 and J is TRBJ2-7; D unresolved. The CDR3 totals 13 residues. CDR3 amino acids: CTSSFSSVRKQYF. CDR3 sequence (DNA): TGTACCAGCAGTTTCAGCTCAGTACGCAAGCAGTACTTC.

Ten or more counts support this clonotype. DNA of the CDR3: TGTGCCAGCACGGGTGGGTCTTACGACAATGAGCAGTTCTTC. Its translation is CASTGGSYDNEQFF. The J gene is TRBJ2-1, the V gene TRBV6-1; D remains unclear. The V end was cut by 7 bases, the J end by 5 bases, with 15 bases between. This CDR3 has 14 residues. The germline V gene encodes CDR1 MNHNS and CDR2 SASEGT.

This rearrangement joins TRBV29-1 to TRBJ1-1; TRBD1 aligns across 9 bases. CDR3 length: 15 residues. CDR1 is SQVTM, CDR2 ANQGSEA, per germline. Losses at the gene ends were 8 bases for V and 4 bases for J; bases not matched to a gene: 14. The CDR3 loop reads CSLGDRDHLSTEAFF. The CDR3 nucleotides read TGCAGCCTTGGGGACAGGGACCACTTGAGCACTGAAGCTTTCTTT.

This clonotype was observed a handful of times. The gene calls are TRBV5-4 and TRBJ2-1; 8 nucleotides align to TRBD2. Germline-derived CDR1 and CDR2 are SGHNT and YYREEE (reference sequence). Losses at the gene ends were 2 bases for V and 4 bases for J; bases not matched to a gene: 11. This CDR3 comprises 17 residues. The CDR3 loop reads CASSLKAGEGIYNEQFF. The CDR3 nucleotides read TGTGCCAGCAGCTTAAAAGCGGGAGAGGGCATATACAATGAGCAGTTCTTC.

A note on this clonotype: The junction departs from the called germline gene at one end, perhaps through a read error. This chain links TRBV6-5 with TRBJ2-7, with TRBD1 as a possible D gene (6 bases). The germline V gene encodes CDR1 MNHEY and CDR2 SVGAGI. The CDR3 has 16 residues. CDR3 protein: CASRYSTETGSYEQHF. DNA for the CDR3: TGTGCCAGCAGATACTCGACGGAGACAGGCTCATACGAGCAGCACTTC.

To note about this clonotype: A read error may be the cause here, since a much bigger clone is one base away. The chain uses TRBV4-1 and TRBJ2-1, with TRBD2 identical over 9 bases. Germline loops: CDR1 MGHRA, CDR2 YSYEKL. The ends lost 6 bases at V and 8 bases at J; junction bases unmatched: 8. The CDR3 spans 14 residues. The CDR3: CASRSLAGIDEQFF. The CDR3 region has the DNA TGCGCCAGCAGATCGCTAGCGGGAATCGATGAGCAGTTCTTC.

There are many counts of this clonotype. The V call is TRBV11-1, the J call TRBJ2-5, with D perhaps matching TRBD2 (5 bases). Deletions cut 3 bases from V and 1 base from J, with 6 bases between. Germline V gene sequence: CDR1 SGHAT, CDR2 FQDESV (reference sequence). The CDR3 extends over 13 amino acids. The CDR3 spells CASSLGAQETQYF. The CDR3 DNA sequence: TGTGCCAGCAGCTTGGGAGCCCAAGAGACCCAGTACTTC. The full variable domain, rest sourced from reference TRBV11-1 and TRBJ2-5, is EAEVAQSPRYKITEKSQAVAFWCDPISGHATLYWYRQILGQGPELLVQFQDESVVDDSQLPKDRFSAERLKGVDSTLKIQPAELGDSAMYLCASSLGAQETQYFGPGTRLLVL.

This clonotype has a handful of counts. This rearrangement joins TRBV28 to TRBJ1-6; D is uncertain. Germline CDR1 reads MDHEN; CDR2 reads SYDVKM. V was trimmed by 10 bases and J by 10 bases, leaving 17 bases between them. This CDR3 is built from 13 residues. CDR3 amino acids: CATRGEVASPLHF. The CDR3 DNA reads as TGTGCCACGCGGGGAGAGGTGGCCTCACCCCTCCACTTT.

The table lists this clonotype with a count of one. The germline gene is not matched at one end of the junction; a read error may be the cause. The chain is built from TRBV11-1 and TRBJ1-1; no clear D. This CDR3 spans 15 amino acids. Germline CDR1 is SGHAT and CDR2 is FQDESV (reference sequence). CDR3 sequence (DNA): TGTGCCAGCAGCTCCGGTAACAAGATGAACACTGGAGCTTTCTTT. Translating gives CASSSGNKMNTGAFF.

V gene TRBV29-1 combines with J gene TRBJ2-2; perhaps D is TRBD1 or TRBD2 (5 bases each). The CDR3 extends over 13 amino acids. The germline V gene has CDR1 SQVTM and CDR2 ANQGSEA. The CDR3 nucleotides read TGCGGGGTGCCAGGCTGGGGGATCGGGGAGCTGTTTTTT. Translating gives CGVPGWGIGELFF.

This clonotype was seen repeatedly, ten times or more. The chain uses TRBV29-1 and TRBJ1-2; TRBD1 is a possible D gene (6 bases). V lost 2 bases and J lost 5, with 12 bases in between. The CDR3 covers 13 residues. Per germline, CDR1 SQVTM and CDR2 ANQGSEA. The CDR3 DNA is TGCAGCGTTGAATGGCAGGGGCGTTATGGCTACACCTTC. It codes for CSVEWQGRYGYTF.